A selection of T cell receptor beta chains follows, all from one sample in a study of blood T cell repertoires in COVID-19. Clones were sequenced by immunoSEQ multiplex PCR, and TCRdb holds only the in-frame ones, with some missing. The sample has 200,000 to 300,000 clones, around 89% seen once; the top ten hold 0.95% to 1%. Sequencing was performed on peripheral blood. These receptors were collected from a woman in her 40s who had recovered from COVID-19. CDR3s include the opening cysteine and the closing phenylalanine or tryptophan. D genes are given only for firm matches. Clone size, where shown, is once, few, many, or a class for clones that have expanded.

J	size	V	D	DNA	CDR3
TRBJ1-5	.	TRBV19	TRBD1	TGTGCCAGTAGTTGGGGGACAGGGGGCGGCAATCAGCCCCAGCATTTT	CASSWGTGGGNQPQHF
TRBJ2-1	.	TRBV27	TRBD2	TGTGCCAGCAGTTTAGGATGGCAGGGACTATCTTCCTACAATGAGCAGTTCTTC	CASSLGWQGLSSYNEQFF
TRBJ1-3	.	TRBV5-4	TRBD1	TGTGCCAGCAGCTTGGATCCAGGGGGGGGAAACACCATATATTTT	CASSLDPGGGNTIYF
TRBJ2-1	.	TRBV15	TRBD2	TGTGCCACCAGCAGAGAGCCCGACTTGGCTAGCGGGAGGGATGAGCAGTTCTTC	CATSREPDLASGRDEQFF
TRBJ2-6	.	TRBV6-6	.	TGTGCCAGCAGTCAAAGCGGACAGAGACACTCTGGGGCCAACGTCCTGACTTTC	CASSQSGQRHSGANVLTF
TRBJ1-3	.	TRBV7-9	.	TGTGCCAGCAGCCCTCCAGGGTTCCCTGGAAACACCATATATTTT	CASSPPGFPGNTIYF
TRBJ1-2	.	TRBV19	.	TGTGCCAGTACCAGGGAGGGGAGCTATGGCTACACCTTC	CASTREGSYGYTF
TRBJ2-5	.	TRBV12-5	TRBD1	TGTGCTAGTGGTGCGACAGGGGGCACAGTCGGGACCCAGTACTTC	CASGATGGTVGTQYF
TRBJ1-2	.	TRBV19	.	TGTGCCAGTAGTATGGGGGGACGGGACTTCCCGGTGGGCTACACCTTC	CASSMGGRDFPVGYTF
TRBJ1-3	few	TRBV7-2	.	TGTGCCAGCAGCCCCTCGTCCCGGTCCTCTGGAAACACCATATATTTT	CASSPSSRSSGNTIYF
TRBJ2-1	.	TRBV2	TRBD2	TGTGCCAGCAGTGCTAGCGGAGGGTACAATGAGCAGTTCTTC	CASSASGGYNEQFF
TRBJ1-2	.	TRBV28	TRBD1	TGTGCCAGCAGGGAGAGACAGGGGTGGGGCTATGGCTACACCTTC	CASRERQGWGYGYTF
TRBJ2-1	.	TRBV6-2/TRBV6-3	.	TGTGCCAGCAGTTACGGACTGCCCTCCTACAATGAGCAGTTCTTC	CASSYGLPSYNEQFF
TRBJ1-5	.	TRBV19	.	TGTGCCAGTAGACGGTTCGGCGGGGAGAATCAGCCCCAGCATTTT	CASRRFGGENQPQHF
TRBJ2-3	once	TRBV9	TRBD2	TGTGCCAGCAGCCGGACCGGACTAGCGGGAGTAGATACGCAGTATTTT	CASSRTGLAGVDTQYF
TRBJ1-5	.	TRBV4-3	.	TGCGCCAGCAGCCAAGATCTGGGTCGTCTAGAGCCCCAGCATTTT	CASSQDLGRLEPQHF